This passage covers 24 T cell receptor beta chains from one sample sequenced in a study of cytomegalovirus exposure and HLA in healthy donors. The PCR made use of 60 Vbeta and 13 Jbeta primers. TCRdb's table, derived via immunoSEQ multiplex PCR, lists solely in-frame clones and lacks some. The sample carries roughly 240,000 clones, 82% recorded once. Source material: PBMCs. The receptor set was obtained from a woman between 40 and 50 years old in good health and CMV-seropositive.

The chain recombines TRBV7-2 with TRBJ2-2, with D maybe TRBD1 (5 bases). CDR3 size: 16 residues. Germline values: CDR1 SGHTA, CDR2 FQGNSA. Trimming stripped 5 bases from V and 3 bases from J, with 16 bases between. CDR3 sequence: CASSPREDTYTGELFF. The DNA of the CDR3 is TGTGCCAGCAGCCCGCGTGAGGACACTTACACCGGGGAGCTGTTTTTT.

The chain recombines TRBV7-2 with TRBJ2-3, with 8 bases that match TRBD2. CDR1 and CDR2 from the germline V gene are SGHTA and FQGNSA. The CDR3 covers 15 residues. The V gene end was trimmed by 5 bases and the J gene end by 0 bases; junction bases not matched to a gene: 4. CDR3 sequence: CASSQGLVSTDTQYF. CDR3 bases: TGTGCCAGCAGCCAGGGACTAGTCAGCACAGATACGCAGTATTTT.

In this sample, this clone turned up a few times. V is TRBV4-1 and J is TRBJ2-1, with TRBD2 identical over 11 bases. This CDR3 has 16 amino acids. CDR1 MGHRA and CDR2 YSYEKL come from the germline V gene. With 1 base clipped from V and 9 bases from J, the junction kept 8 bases outside the gene matches. CDR3 in amino acids: CASSQVTSGSSGEQFF. The DNA for the CDR3 is TGCGCCAGCAGCCAAGTAACTAGCGGGAGTAGTGGTGAGCAGTTCTTC.

This clone was recorded a few times. The V gene is TRBV6-6, the J gene TRBJ1-1, with D possibly being TRBD1 (5 bases). The CDR3 spans 14 residues. CDR1 is MNHNY, CDR2 SVGAGI, per germline (reference sequence). Trimming stripped 4 bases from V and 4 bases from J, with 13 bases between. Written as DNA, the CDR3 is TGTGCCAGCAGTTCACAGGAGTGGGGCACTGAAGCTTTCTTT. The encoded protein is CASSSQEWGTEAFF.

This chain links TRBV18 with TRBJ1-2, with D maybe TRBD1 (5 bases). The V end lost 2 bases, the J end lost 4 bases, and 17 bases lay between the germline ends. CDR1 and CDR2 (germline): KGHSH, LQKENI. The length of the CDR3 is 16 residues. The CDR3 spells CASSPIGRGEGYGYTF. The CDR3 DNA reads TGTGCCAGCTCACCAATAGGAAGGGGCGAAGGCTATGGCTACACCTTC.

The J gene is TRBJ2-2, the V gene TRBV10-1; TRBD1 agrees at 7 bases. Germline V gene lookup returns CDR1 WNHNN and CDR2 SYGVQD (reference sequence). Trimming cost V 3 bases and J 4 bases; bases outside gene matches: 8. The length of the CDR3 is 16 residues. The DNA of the CDR3 is TGCGCCAGCAGTGACGTGCCGGCAGGGGGCACCGGGGAGCTGTTTTTT. Protein sequence: CASSDVPAGGTGELFF.

The V gene is TRBV5-1, the J gene TRBJ1-6; D gene unclear. CDR3 length: 13 residues. V gave up 0 bases and J gave up 11 bases, with 9 bases separating them. From germline, CDR1 is SGHRS and CDR2 YFSETQ. The CDR3 nucleotides read TGCGCCAGCAGCTTGGACTCCGAGGCACCCCTCCACTTT. Translated, it gives CASSLDSEAPLHF.

This clone showed up just once. The chain carries TRBV7-2 and TRBJ2-3, with D perhaps matching TRBD2 (5 bases). V was cut by 7 bases and J by 0 bases, with 17 bases left in between. The germline V gene encodes CDR1 SGHTA and CDR2 FQGNSA. The CDR3 spans 16 residues. The DNA of the CDR3 is TGTGCCAGCAACTGGGCTAGCAGATATAGCACAGATACGCAGTATTTT. Translated, it gives CASNWASRYSTDTQYF.

V and J are TRBV4-2 and TRBJ2-3, with 7 positions matching TRBD2. The germline gives CDR1 LGHNA, CDR2 YNFKEQ. The CDR3 covers 15 residues. The junction had 5 bases not matched to a gene; V was cut back by 1 base and J by 4 bases. This chain's CDR3 is CASSQGGGTADTQYF. The CDR3 DNA follows: TGTGCCAGCAGCCAAGGCGGGGGAACGGCAGATACGCAGTATTTT.

This chain uses TRBV6-5 with TRBJ1-1; D may be TRBD1 (6 bases). CDR3 length: 13 amino acids. The V and J ends lost 6 bases and 3 bases respectively, with 11 bases between them. CDR1 is MNHEY and CDR2 is SVGAGI in the germline V gene. The CDR3: CASRRQAYTEAFF. DNA of the CDR3: TGTGCCAGCAGAAGACAGGCTTACACTGAAGCTTTCTTT.

In DNA form, the CDR3 reads TGTGCCTGGAGGGGGGGGGTTAGCTCCTACAATGAGCAGTTCTTC. This encodes CAWRGGVSSYNEQFF. This chain links TRBV30 with TRBJ2-1, with 7 nucleotides matching TRBD2. The V and J ends lost 3 bases and 0 bases, in that order; junction bases with no gene match: 5. The CDR3 is made up of 15 amino acids. From germline, CDR1 is GTSNPN and CDR2 SVGIG (reference sequence).

This rearrangement joins TRBV29-1 to TRBJ2-1, with a possible D match to TRBD1 (6 bases). Germline V gene sequence: CDR1 SQVTM, CDR2 ANQGSEA. The V end lost 4 bases, the J end lost 5 bases, and 9 bases lay between the germline ends. The CDR3 totals 12 residues. Here the CDR3 DNA reads TGCAGCGTTGCCCCAGGGGACAATGAGCAGTTCTTC. Translating gives CSVAPGDNEQFF.

The rearrangement uses TRBV5-1 and TRBJ1-1, with unresolved D. The CDR3 is made up of 14 amino acids. Germline CDR1 and CDR2: SGHRS and YFSETQ. The V end lost 2 bases, the J end lost 3 bases, and 11 bases lay between the germline ends. The CDR3 loop reads CASSLSRKDTEAFF. In DNA form, the CDR3 reads TGCGCCAGCAGCTTAAGCAGGAAGGACACTGAAGCTTTCTTT.

The rearrangement links TRBV6-5 to TRBJ1-2; 9 bases align to TRBD1. Germline V gene sequence: CDR1 MNHEY, CDR2 SVGAGI. This CDR3 has 15 amino acids. V shed 4 bases and J 4 bases; nucleotides not matched to a gene: 7. This CDR3 reads CASSSTTGGSYGYTF. The CDR3 bases are TGTGCCAGCAGTTCCACGACAGGGGGAAGCTATGGCTACACCTTC.

The chain couples TRBV5-6 to TRBJ1-3, with TRBD1 matching over 7 bases. CDR3 length equals 15 residues. CDR1 is SGHDT and CDR2 is YYEEEE in the germline V gene. V shed 5 bases and J 0 bases; nucleotides not matched to a gene: 5. For the CDR3, the DNA is TGTGCCAGCAGTCATGACAGGGCCTCTGGAAACACCATATATTTT. Protein: CASSHDRASGNTIYF.

The DNA of the CDR3 is TGCGCCAGCAGCCCAGTAGGGGCGAACACCGGGGAGCTGTTTTTT. Its translation: CASSPVGANTGELFF. The chain has TRBV4-1 and TRBJ2-2, with D possibly being TRBD1 (5 bases). The V gene lost 4 bases and the J gene lost 0 bases, with 9 bases spanning the gap. This CDR3 contains 15 residues. Germline V gene data show CDR1 as MGHRA and CDR2 as YSYEKL.

This chain connects TRBV11-3 to TRBJ1-1; D remains unclear. CDR1 is SGHNT, CDR2 YENEEA, per germline. The CDR3 is 13 amino acids. With 4 bases removed from V and 1 base from J, the gap between germline ends came to 7 bases. The DNA of the CDR3 is TGTGCCAGCAGCTCACAGCAGAACACTGAAGCTTTCTTT. Its translation is CASSSQQNTEAFF.

This clone showed up just a few times. V and J are TRBV5-1 and TRBJ1-2; 10 bases map to TRBD1. CDR3 size: 17 residues. CDR1 SGHRS and CDR2 YFSETQ come from the germline V gene. V shed 4 bases, J shed 2 bases, and the junction held 11 bases outside the gene matches. The CDR3 here is CASSLGGQGLGNYGYTF. In DNA form, the CDR3 reads TGCGCCAGCAGCCTGGGGGGACAGGGGCTTGGAAACTATGGCTACACCTTC.

This clone was picked up one time. Additional DNA sequences in this sample encode the identical CDR3. This chain links TRBV6-1 with TRBJ1-6, with D possibly being TRBD1 (6 bases). The CDR3 has 15 amino acids. Germline V gene data show CDR1 as MNHNS and CDR2 as SASEGT. The V end lost 5 bases, the J end lost 2 bases, and 10 bases lay between the germline ends. For the CDR3, the DNA is TGTGCCAGCAGTCCCCGGACAGCCTATAATTCACCCCTCCACTTT. Amino acids: CASSPRTAYNSPLHF.

The V and J genes are TRBV4-2 and TRBJ2-5; possible D gene TRBD2, 5 bases. The CDR3 runs to 16 residues. Germline assignment: CDR1 LGHNA and CDR2 YNFKEQ. V lost 2 bases and J lost 5, with 18 bases in between. The CDR3 is CASSQWSGLAGETQYF. CDR3 nucleotides: TGTGCCAGCAGCCAATGGTCCGGGCTAGCTGGGGAGACCCAGTACTTC.

Worth noting for this clone: Compared with germline, one end of the junction differs, possibly owing to a read error. The chain uses TRBV7-7 and TRBJ2-5; D is perhaps TRBD2 (5 bases). The CDR3 is made up of 14 amino acids. CDR1 SSHAT and CDR2 FNYEAQ come from the germline V gene (reference sequence). The CDR3 protein is CASSQSGVAETQYF. The CDR3 nucleotides are TGTGCTAGCAGCCAGTCCGGGGTCGCAGAGACCCAGTACTTC.

This clone showed up just once. V is TRBV5-6 and J is TRBJ1-2, with TRBD1 matching over 8 bases. Germline V CDR1 and CDR2: SGHDT, YYEEEE. The CDR3 is 14 amino acids. J gave up 7 bases and V 2 bases, and 7 bases lay outside the gene matches. CDR3 region: CASSFREQGGGYTF. The CDR3 DNA reads as TGTGCCAGCAGCTTCAGGGAACAGGGGGGTGGCTACACCTTC.

The chain is built from TRBV19 and TRBJ1-2; 7 positions agree with TRBD1. Germline V gene lookup returns CDR1 LNHDA and CDR2 SQIVND (reference sequence). V was pared by 5 bases and J by 4 bases, with 7 bases of the junction left unmatched. The CDR3 is 14 amino acids. The CDR3 region has the DNA TGTGCCAGTAGTCGACAGGGTAATACCTATGGCTACACCTTC. Amino acids: CASSRQGNTYGYTF.

The genes are TRBV4-3 and TRBJ1-2, with TRBD1 identical over 9 bases. This CDR3 region has 15 residues. Germline trimming cut 6 bases from V and 4 bases from J; bases unmatched to any gene: 9. The germline CDR1 and CDR2 sequences are LGHNA and YSLEER. CDR3 region: CASSRGQGWAYGYTF. The CDR3 bases are TGCGCCAGCAGTCGGGGACAGGGATGGGCCTATGGCTACACCTTC.